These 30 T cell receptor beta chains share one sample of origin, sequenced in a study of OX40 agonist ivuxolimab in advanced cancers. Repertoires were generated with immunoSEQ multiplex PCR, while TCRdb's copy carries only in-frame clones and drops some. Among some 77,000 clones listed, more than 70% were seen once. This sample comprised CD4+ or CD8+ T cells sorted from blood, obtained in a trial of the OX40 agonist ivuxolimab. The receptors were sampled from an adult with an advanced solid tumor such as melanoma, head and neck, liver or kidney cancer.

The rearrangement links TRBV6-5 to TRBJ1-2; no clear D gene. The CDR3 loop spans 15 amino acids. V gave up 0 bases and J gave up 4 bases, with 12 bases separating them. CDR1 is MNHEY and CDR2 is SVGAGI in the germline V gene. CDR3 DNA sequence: TGTGCCAGCAGTTACTCGATTGGAGCGTTCTATGGCTACACCTTC. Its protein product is CASSYSIGAFYGYTF.

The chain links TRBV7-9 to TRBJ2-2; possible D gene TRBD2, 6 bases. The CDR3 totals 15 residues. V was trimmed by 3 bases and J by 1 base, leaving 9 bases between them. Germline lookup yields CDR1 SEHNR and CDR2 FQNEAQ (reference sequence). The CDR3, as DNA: TGTGCCAGCAGCTTGGGACTCGGGAACACCGGGGAGCTGTTTTTT. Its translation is CASSLGLGNTGELFF.

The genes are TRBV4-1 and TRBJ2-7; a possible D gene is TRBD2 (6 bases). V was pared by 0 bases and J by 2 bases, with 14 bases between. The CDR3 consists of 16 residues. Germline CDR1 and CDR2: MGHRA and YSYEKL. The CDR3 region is CASSQDEGPGAYEQYF. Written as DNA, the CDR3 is TGCGCCAGCAGCCAAGATGAGGGGCCGGGGGCCTACGAGCAGTACTTC.

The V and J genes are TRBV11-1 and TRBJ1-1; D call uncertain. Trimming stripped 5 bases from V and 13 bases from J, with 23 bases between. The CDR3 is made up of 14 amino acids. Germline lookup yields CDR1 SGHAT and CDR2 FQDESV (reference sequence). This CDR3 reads CASSGRDWVRVGFF. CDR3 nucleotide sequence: TGTGCCAGCAGCGGTAGGGATTGGGTAAGGGTTGGTTTCTTT. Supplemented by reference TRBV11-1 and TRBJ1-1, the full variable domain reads EAEVAQSPRYKITEKSQAVAFWCDPISGHATLYWYRQILGQGPELLVQFQDESVVDDSQLPKDRFSAERLKGVDSTLKIQPAELGDSAMYLCASSGRDWVRVGFFGQGTRLTVV.

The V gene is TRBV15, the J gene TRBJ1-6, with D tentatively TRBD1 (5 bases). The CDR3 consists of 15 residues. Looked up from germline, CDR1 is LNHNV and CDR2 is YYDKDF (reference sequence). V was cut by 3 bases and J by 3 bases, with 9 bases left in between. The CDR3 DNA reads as TGTGCCACCAGCAGCCGGGACGGCTATAATTCACCCCTCCACTTT. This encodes CATSSRDGYNSPLHF.

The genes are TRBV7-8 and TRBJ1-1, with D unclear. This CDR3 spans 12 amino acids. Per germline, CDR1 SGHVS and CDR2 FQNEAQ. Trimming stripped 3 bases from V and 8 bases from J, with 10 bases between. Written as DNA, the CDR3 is TGTGCCAGCAGCTTGCGAGGCGTAGAAGCTTTCTTT. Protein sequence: CASSLRGVEAFF.

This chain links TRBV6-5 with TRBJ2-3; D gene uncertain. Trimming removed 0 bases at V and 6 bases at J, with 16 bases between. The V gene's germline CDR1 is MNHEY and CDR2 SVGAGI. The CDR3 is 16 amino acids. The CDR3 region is CASSYSWAPQPDTQYF. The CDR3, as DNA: TGTGCCAGCAGTTACTCCTGGGCCCCTCAGCCCGATACGCAGTATTTT.

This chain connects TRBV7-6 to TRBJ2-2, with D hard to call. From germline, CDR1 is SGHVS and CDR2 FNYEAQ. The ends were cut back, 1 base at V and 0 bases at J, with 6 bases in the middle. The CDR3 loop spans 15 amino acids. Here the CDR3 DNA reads TGTGCCAGCAGCTTAGGCCCCGCGAACACCGGGGAGCTGTTTTTT. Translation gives CASSLGPANTGELFF. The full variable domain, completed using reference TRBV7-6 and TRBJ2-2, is GAGVSQSPRYKVTKRGQDVALRCDPISGHVSLYWYRQALGQGPEFLTYFNYEAQQDKSGLPNDRFSAERPEGSISTLTIQRTEQRDSAMYRCASSLGPANTGELFFGEGSRLTVL.

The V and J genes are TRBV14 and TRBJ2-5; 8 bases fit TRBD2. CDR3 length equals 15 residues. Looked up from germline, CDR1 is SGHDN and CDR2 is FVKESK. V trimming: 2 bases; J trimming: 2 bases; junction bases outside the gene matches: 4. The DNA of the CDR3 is TGTGCCAGCAGCCAATTGGGCGGGGGGCAAGAGACCCAGTACTTC. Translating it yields CASSQLGGGQETQYF.

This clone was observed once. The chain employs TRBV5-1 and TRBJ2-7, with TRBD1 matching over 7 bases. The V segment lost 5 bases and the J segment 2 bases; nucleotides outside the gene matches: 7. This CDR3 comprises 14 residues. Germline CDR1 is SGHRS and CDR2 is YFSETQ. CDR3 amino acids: CASRQGSVTYEQYF. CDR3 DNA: TGCGCCAGCAGACAGGGGTCGGTTACCTACGAGCAGTACTTC.

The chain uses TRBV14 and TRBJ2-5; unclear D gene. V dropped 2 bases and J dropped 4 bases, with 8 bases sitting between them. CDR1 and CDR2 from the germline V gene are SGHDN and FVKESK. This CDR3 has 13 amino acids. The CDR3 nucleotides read TGTGCCAGCAGCCAAAGTAGTACAGAGACCCAGTACTTC. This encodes CASSQSSTETQYF. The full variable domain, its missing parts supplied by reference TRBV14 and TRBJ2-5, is EAGVTQFPSHSVIEKGQTVTLRCDPISGHDNLYWYRRVMGKEIKFLLHFVKESKQDESGMPNNRFLAERTGGTYSTLKVQPAELEDSGVYFCASSQSSTETQYFGPGTRLLVL.

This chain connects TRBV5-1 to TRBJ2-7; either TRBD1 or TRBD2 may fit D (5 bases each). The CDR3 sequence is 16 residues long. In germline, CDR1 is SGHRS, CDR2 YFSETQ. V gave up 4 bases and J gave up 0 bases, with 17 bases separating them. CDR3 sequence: CASSPNGAPFSYEQYF. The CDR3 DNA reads TGCGCCAGCAGCCCGAACGGGGCACCTTTCTCCTACGAGCAGTACTTC.

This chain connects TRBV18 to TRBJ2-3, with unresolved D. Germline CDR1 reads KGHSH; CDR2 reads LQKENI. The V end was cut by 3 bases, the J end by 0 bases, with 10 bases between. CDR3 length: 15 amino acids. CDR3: CASSPRLTSTDTQYF. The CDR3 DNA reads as TGTGCCAGCTCACCTCGTCTTACTAGCACAGATACGCAGTATTTT.

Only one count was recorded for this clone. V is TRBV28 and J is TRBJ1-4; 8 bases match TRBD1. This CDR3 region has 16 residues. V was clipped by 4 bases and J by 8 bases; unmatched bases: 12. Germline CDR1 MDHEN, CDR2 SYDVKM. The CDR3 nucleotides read TGTGCCAGCAGTTCCCTCCAGACAGGGGTGAACGAAAAACTGTTTTTT. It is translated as CASSSLQTGVNEKLFF.

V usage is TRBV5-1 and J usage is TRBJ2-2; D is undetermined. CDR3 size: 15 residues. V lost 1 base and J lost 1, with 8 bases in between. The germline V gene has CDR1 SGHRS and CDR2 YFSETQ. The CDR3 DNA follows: TGCGCCAGCAGCTTGCTTGCAGGGAACACCGGGGAGCTGTTTTTT. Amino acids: CASSLLAGNTGELFF.

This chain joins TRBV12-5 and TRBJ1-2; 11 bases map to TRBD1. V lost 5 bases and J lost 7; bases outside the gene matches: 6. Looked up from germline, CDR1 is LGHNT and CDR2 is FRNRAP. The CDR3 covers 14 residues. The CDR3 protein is CASGPDRGLAGYTF. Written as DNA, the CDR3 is TGTGCTAGTGGTCCGGACAGGGGGCTTGCTGGCTACACCTTC.

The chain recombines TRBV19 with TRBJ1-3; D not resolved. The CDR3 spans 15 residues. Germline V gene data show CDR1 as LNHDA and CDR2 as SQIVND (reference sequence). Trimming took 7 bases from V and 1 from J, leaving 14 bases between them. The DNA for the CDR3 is TGTGCCAGTAAGCCTCGGGATTCATCTGGAAACACCATATATTTT. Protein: CASKPRDSSGNTIYF.

The CDR3 reads CASSYSGGNTEAFF. For the CDR3, the DNA is TGTGCCAGCAGTTACTCGGGCGGTAACACTGAAGCTTTCTTT. The chain carries TRBV6-6 and TRBJ1-1; D is unresolved. V shed 0 bases and J shed 2 bases, with 7 bases lying between them. Germline V CDR1 and CDR2: MNHNY, SVGAGI (reference sequence). The CDR3 is made up of 14 amino acids.

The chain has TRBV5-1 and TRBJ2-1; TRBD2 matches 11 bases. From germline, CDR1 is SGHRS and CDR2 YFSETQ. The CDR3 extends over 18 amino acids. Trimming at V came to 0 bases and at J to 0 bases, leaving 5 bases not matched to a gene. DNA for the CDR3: TGCGCCAGCAGCTTGGCTAGCGGGGGGACGAGCTCCTACAATGAGCAGTTCTTC. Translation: CASSLASGGTSSYNEQFF.

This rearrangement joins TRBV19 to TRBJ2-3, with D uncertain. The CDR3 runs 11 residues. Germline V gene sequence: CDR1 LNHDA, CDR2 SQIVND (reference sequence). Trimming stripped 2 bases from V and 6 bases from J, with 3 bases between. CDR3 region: CASSITDTQYF. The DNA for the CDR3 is TGTGCCAGTAGTATAACGGATACGCAGTATTTT.

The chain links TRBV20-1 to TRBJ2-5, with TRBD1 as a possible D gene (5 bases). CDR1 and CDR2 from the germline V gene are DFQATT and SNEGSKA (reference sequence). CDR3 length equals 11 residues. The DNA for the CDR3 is TGCAGCGGACAATTCCAAGAGACCCAGTACTTC. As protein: CSGQFQETQYF.

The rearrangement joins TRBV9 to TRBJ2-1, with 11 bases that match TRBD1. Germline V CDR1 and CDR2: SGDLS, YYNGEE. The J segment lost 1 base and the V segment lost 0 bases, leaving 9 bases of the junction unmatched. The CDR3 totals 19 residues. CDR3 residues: CASSVGTGGLRSSYNEQFF. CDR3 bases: TGTGCCAGCAGCGTAGGGACAGGGGGCCTTAGATCATCCTACAATGAGCAGTTCTTC. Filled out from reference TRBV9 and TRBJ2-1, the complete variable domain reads DSGVTQTPKHLITATGQRVTLRCSPRSGDLSVYWYQQSLDQGLQFLIQYYNGEERAKGNILERFSAQQFPDLHSELNLSSLELGDSALYFCASSVGTGGLRSSYNEQFFGPGTRLTVL.

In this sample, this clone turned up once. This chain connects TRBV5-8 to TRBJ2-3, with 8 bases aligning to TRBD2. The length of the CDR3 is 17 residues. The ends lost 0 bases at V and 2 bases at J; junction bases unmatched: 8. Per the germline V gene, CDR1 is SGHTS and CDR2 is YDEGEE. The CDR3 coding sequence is TGTGCCAGCAGCTTGGACGGGGGGGCAGCAGTCACAGATACGCAGTATTTT. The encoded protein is CASSLDGGAAVTDTQYF.

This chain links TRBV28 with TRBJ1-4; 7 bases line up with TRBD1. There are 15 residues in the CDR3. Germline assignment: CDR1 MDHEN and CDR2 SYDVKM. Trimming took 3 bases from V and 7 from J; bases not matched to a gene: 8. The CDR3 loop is CASSFRGRGREKLFF. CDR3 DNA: TGTGCCAGCAGTTTCAGGGGGAGGGGGCGTGAAAAACTGTTTTTT.

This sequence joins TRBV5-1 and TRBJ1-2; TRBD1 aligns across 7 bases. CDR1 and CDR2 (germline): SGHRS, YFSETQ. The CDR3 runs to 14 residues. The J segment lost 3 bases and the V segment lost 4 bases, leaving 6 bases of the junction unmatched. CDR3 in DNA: TGCGCCAGCAGCCCCACAGGGGAGGACTATGGCTACACCTTC. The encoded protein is CASSPTGEDYGYTF.

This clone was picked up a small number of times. CDR3 in DNA: TGTGCCAGCAGCTTACTACACGGTGGAGAGCAGTACTTC. This sequence encodes CASSLLHGGEQYF. This chain joins TRBV7-9 and TRBJ2-7; D unclear. In germline, CDR1 is SEHNR, CDR2 FQNEAQ (reference sequence). The CDR3 length is 13 residues. The ends were cut back, 2 bases at V and 7 bases at J, with 12 bases in the middle.

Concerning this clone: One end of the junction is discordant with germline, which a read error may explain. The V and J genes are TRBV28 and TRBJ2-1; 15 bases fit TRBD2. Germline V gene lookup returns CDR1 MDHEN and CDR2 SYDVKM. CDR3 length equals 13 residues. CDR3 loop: CASTWTSGRAMLF. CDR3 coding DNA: TGTGCCAGCACCTGGACTAGCGGGAGGGCCATGCTCTTC.

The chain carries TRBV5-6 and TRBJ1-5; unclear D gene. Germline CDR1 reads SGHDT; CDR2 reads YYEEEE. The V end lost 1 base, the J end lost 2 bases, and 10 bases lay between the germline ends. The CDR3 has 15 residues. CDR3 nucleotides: TGTGCCAGCAGCTTGAGGAAAAGGGGCAATCAGCCCCAGCATTTT. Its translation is CASSLRKRGNQPQHF.

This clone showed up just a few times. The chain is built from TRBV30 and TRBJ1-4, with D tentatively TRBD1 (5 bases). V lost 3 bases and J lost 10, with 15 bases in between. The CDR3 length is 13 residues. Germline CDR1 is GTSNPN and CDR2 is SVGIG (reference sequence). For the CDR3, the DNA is TGTGCCTGGAGCGGGGACTACGAGACAAAACTGTTTTTT. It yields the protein CAWSGDYETKLFF.

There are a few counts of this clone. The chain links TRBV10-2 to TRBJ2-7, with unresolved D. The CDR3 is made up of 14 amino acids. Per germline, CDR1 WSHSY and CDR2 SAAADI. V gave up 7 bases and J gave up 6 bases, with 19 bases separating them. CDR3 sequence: CASKGSTESAEQYF. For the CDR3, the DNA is TGCGCCAGCAAAGGATCTACAGAGTCCGCCGAGCAGTACTTC.